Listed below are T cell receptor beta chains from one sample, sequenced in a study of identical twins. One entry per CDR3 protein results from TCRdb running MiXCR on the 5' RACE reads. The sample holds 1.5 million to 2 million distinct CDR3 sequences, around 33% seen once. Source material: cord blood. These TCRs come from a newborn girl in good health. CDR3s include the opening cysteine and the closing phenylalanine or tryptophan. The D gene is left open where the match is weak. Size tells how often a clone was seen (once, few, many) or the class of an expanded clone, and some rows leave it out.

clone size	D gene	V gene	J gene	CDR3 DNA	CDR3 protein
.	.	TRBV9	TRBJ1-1	TGTGCCAGCAGCCCCGTGGGTCTTATGAACACTGAAGCTTTCTTT	CASSPVGLMNTEAFF
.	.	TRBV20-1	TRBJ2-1	TGCAGTGCTAAGGCCGGGACTCGCCCCTACAATGAGCAGTTCTTC	CSAKAGTRPYNEQFF
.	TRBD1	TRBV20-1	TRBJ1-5	TGCAGTGCTAGAGCCGACAGGGGCAATCAGCCCCAGCATTTT	CSARADRGNQPQHF
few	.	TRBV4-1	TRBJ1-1	TGCGCCAGCAGCCAAGTCCCAGGGTATAACACTGAAGCTTTCTTT	CASSQVPGYNTEAFF
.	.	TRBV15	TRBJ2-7	TGTGCCACCAGCACCTCCGGGACAAACTCCTACAATGAGCAGTACTTC	CATSTSGTNSYNEQYF
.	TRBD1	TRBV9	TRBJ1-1	TGTGCCAGCAGCACCTGGACAGGGGAAGGTGAAGCTTTCTTT	CASSTWTGEGEAFF
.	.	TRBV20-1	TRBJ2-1	TGCAGTGCTAGGACCGGAGGCCATGAGCAGTTCTTC	CSARTGGHEQFF
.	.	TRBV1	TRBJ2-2	TGCACCAGCAGCCACCGGGACCCCTCGAACACCGGGGAGCTGTTTTTT	CTSSHRDPSNTGELFF
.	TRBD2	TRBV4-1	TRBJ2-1	TGCGCCAGCAGCCGCGTAGCGGGAGATAGATACAATGAGCAGTTCTTC	CASSRVAGDRYNEQFF
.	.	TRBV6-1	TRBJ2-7	TGTGCCAGCACAACTAGCTCCTACGAGCAGTACTTC	CASTTSSYEQYF
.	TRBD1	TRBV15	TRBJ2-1	TGTGCCACCAGCAGAGATCTCCGGACAGGGGGCAATGAGCAGTTCTTC	CATSRDLRTGGNEQFF
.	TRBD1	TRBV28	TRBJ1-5	TGTGCCAGCAGTTTCACGATCGGGACAGGTGCCAATCAGCCCCAGCATTTT	CASSFTIGTGANQPQHF
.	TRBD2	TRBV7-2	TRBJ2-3	TGTGCCAGCAGCTTAGGGGGACTAACAGTCTATTCTAGCACAGATACGCAGTATTTT	CASSLGGLTVYSSTDTQYF
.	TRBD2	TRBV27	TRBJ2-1	TGTGCCAGCACCCAGGGACTAGGGCAGTTCTTC	CASTQGLGQFF
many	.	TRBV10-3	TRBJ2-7	TGTGCCATCAGGGGGAATACAGGAACTGAGCAGTACTTC	CAIRGNTGTEQYF
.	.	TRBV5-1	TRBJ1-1	TGCGCCAGCAGCTTGGGGGTAGGGGCCTTTAACACTGAAGCTTTCTTT	CASSLGVGAFNTEAFF
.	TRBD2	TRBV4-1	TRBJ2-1	TGCGCCAGCAGCCAGGAGTTTCAGCGGGAGTCCCCCAATGAGCAGTTCTTC	CASSQEFQRESPNEQFF
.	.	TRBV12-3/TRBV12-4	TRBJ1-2	TGTGCCAGCAGTTTTCAAGGGGGGAATGGCTACACCTTC	CASSFQGGNGYTF
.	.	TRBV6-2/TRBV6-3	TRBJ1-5	TGTGCCAGCAGAGACAGGAGCCTCTGGCCCCAGCATTTT	CASRDRSLWPQHF
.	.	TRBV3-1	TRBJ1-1	TGTGCCAGCAGCCCGGTGACATGGGCCCACACTGAAGCTTTCTTT	CASSPVTWAHTEAFF
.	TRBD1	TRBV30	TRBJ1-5	TGTGCCTGGAGCGCCAGGGGGCAGCCCCAGCATTTT	CAWSARGQPQHF
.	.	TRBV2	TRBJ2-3	TGTGCCAGCCAGCAAGCAGATACGCAGTATTTT	CASQQADTQYF
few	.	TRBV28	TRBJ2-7	TGTGCCAGCAGGCAGGAGGGCCGTTCCGAGCAGTACTTC	CASRQEGRSEQYF
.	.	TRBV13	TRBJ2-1	TGTGCCAGCAGCTTGGACAAAGCACGTGAGCAGTTCTTC	CASSLDKAREQFF
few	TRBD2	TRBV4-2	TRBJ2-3	TGTGCCAGCGGTCGGGGGGGTAGCGCAGATACGCAGTATTTT	CASGRGGSADTQYF
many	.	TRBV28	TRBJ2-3	TGTGCCAGCAGCCTGGACGGCATCACAGATACGCAGTATTTT	CASSLDGITDTQYF
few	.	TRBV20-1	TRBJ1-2	TGCAGTGCTAGAGCTGAGGGCTACACCTTC	CSARAEGYTF
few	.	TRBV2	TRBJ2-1	TGTGCCAGCAGTGGCAGGGCCGTTCCGTTCAATGAGCAGTTCTTC	CASSGRAVPFNEQFF
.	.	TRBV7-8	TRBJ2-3	TGTGCCAGCAGCTTCTTGGTTTCCAGTGAGCAGTATTTT	CASSFLVSSEQYF
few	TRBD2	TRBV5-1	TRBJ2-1	TGCGCCAGCAGCTTGCCCGGGACTAGCGGGGCGTCCTCGAGCTCCTACAATGAGCAGTTCTTC	CASSLPGTSGASSSSYNEQFF
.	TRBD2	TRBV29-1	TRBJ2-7	TGCAGCGTCCAGACTAGCGGGAGTTACGAGCAGTACTTC	CSVQTSGSYEQYF
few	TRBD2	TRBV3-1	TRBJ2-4	TGTGCCAGCAGCCCCTTAGCGGGGGGTAGGGAGCAGTACTTC	CASSPLAGGREQYF
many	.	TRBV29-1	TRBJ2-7	TGCAGCGTTCCGGGCTCACGACCCTACGAGCAGTACTTC	CSVPGSRPYEQYF
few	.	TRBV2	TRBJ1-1	TGTGCCAGCTCGGTTCGGTACACTGAAGCTTTCTTT	CASSVRYTEAFF
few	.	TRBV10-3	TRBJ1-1	TGTGCCATCAGTGTGAGGGAAGACACTGAAGCTTTCTTT	CAISVREDTEAFF
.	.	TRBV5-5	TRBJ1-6	TGTGCCAGCAGCTTGGGGGTTCGGTCGGCGCATTCACCCCTCCACTTT	CASSLGVRSAHSPLHF
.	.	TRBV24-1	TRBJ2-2	TGTGCCACCAGTGGGGCGGAGAAATACACCGGGGAGCTGTTTTTT	CATSGAEKYTGELFF
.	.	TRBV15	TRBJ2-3	TGTGCCACCAGCAGAGATTCTCGGGAGAAGGGCACAGATACGCAGTATTTT	CATSRDSREKGTDTQYF
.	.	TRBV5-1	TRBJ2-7	TGCGCCAGCAGCCCCGGACAGGGTCGGCTAGCGGACCCCCACGAGCAGTACTTC	CASSPGQGRLADPHEQYF
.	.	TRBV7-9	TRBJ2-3	TGTGCCAGCAGCTTAATCGGGAGCGCAGATACGCAGTATTTT	CASSLIGSADTQYF
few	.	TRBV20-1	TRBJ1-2	TGCAGTGCAAGGTCAAAGGCTGGCTACACCTTC	CSARSKAGYTF
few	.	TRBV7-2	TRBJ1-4	TGTGCCAGCAGCTTAGTTCGTACGGGGACTGCAACTAATGAAAAACTGTTTTTT	CASSLVRTGTATNEKLFF
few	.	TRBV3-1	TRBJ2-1	TGTGCCAGCAGCCGAAGGGGGACCGCTACTAATGAGCAGTTCTTC	CASSRRGTATNEQFF
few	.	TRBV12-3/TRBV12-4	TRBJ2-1	TGTGCCAGCAGTATTAGGTTGGGGGGCGGCTCCTACAATGAGCAGTTCTTC	CASSIRLGGGSYNEQFF
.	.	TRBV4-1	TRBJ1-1	TGCGCCAGCAGCCGACAGGAGGCGAACACTGAAGCTTTCTTT	CASSRQEANTEAFF
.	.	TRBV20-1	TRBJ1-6	TGCAGTGCCAGCCAACAGGATTTTAATTCACCCCTCCACTTT	CSASQQDFNSPLHF
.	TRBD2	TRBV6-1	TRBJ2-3	TGTGCCAGCAGTCCAAAGCGGGAGAGGGCAGATACGCAGTATTTT	CASSPKRERADTQYF
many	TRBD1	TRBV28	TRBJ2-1	TGTGCCAGCAGGGACAGGGCCTACAATGAGCAGTTCTTC	CASRDRAYNEQFF
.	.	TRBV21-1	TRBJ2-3	TGTGCCAGCACCCCAAGCCGGACTAGCGGGGGGGCAGTTGGCACAGATACGCAGTATTTT	CASTPSRTSGGAVGTDTQYF
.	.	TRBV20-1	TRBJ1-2	TGCAGTGCTAGAACTCGGAGTGGCTACACCTTC	CSARTRSGYTF
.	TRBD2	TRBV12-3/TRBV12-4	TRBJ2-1	TGTGCCAGCAGTTCAGCGGGAGGGCGCCGGGATGAGCAGTTCTTC	CASSSAGGRRDEQFF
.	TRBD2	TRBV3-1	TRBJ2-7	TGTGCCAGCAGCCACTCTAGCGGGGAATACGAGCAGTACTTC	CASSHSSGEYEQYF
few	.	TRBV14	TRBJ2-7	TGTGCCAGCAGCCAAGATCTCGGCTATACCTACGAGCAGTACTTC	CASSQDLGYTYEQYF
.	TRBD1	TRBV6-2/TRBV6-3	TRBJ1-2	TGTGCCAGCAGTAGGACAGGGATCGTCTATGGCTGCACCTTC	CASSRTGIVYGCTF
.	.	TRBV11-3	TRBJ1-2	TGTGCCAGCAGCGCCGAATATGGCTACACCTTC	CASSAEYGYTF